The subject of this entry is one T cell receptor (beta chain). Its antigen is currently unknown. Sequencing used immunoSEQ multiplex PCR; TCRdb keeps in-frame clones, though not all of them. The top ten clones hold about 0.8% of a sample with fewer than 70,000 clones, roughly 89% of them seen once. The investigators sampled blood at baseline, at cycle 4 day 1, and at cycle 7 day 1. This record belongs to a study of OX40 agonist ivuxolimab in advanced cancers. The CDR3 is 14 residues long. Germline-derived CDR1 and CDR2 are SGHNT and YENEEA. Trimming removed 2 bases from V and 6 bases from J, with 12 bases in between. Notes on the study in general: CD4+ and CD8+ blood T cells expanded clonally by week 6 at 0.1 to 3.0 mg/kg. Researchers report that CD8+ T cells had, on average, more expanded clones than CD4+.

J is TRBJ2-3 and V is TRBV11-3, with D unclear. The sequencing here drew on CD4+ or CD8+ T cells sorted from blood, taken in a trial of the OX40 agonist ivuxolimab. This TCR derives from an adult with an advanced solid tumor such as melanoma, head and neck, liver or kidney cancer. CDR3 region: CASSLSQSGDTQYF. For the CDR3, the DNA is TGTGCCAGCAGCTTAAGTCAGTCTGGTGATACGCAGTATTTT.